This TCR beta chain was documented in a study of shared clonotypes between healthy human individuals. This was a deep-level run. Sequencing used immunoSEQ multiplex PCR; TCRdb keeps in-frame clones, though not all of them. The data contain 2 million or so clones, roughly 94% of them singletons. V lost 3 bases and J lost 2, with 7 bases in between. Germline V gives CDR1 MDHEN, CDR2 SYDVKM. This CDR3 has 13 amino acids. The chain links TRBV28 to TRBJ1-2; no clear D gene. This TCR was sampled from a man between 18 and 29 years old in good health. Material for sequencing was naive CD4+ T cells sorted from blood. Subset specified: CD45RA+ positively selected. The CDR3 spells CASSFTANYGYTF. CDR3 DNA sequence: TGTGCCAGCAGTTTTACAGCCAACTATGGCTACACCTTC.